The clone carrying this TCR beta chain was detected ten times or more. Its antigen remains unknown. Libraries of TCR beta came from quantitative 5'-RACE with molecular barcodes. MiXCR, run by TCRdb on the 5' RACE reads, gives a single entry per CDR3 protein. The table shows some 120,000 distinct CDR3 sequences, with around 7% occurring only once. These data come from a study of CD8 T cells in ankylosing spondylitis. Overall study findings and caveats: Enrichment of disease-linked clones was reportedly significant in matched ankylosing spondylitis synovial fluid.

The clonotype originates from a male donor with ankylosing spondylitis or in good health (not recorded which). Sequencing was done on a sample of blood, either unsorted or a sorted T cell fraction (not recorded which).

Here the CDR3 reads CSATMTDYGYTF. In DNA, the CDR3 is TGCAGCGCTACTATGACAGACTATGGCTACACCTTC. The V and J genes are TRBV29-1 and TRBJ1-2, with a tentative D call TRBD1 (5 bases). V was cut by 7 bases and J by 3 bases, with 12 bases left in between. The V gene's germline CDR1 is SQVTM and CDR2 ANQGSEA. The CDR3 length is 12 residues.